This is a list of T cell receptor beta chains from one sample in a study of T cell changes during pregnancy in multiple sclerosis. Produced via immunoSEQ multiplex PCR; TCRdb's table is partial and in-frame only. The table lists about 41,000 clones, more than 90% of them singletons, with 6.5% to 8.5% in the top ten. Specimen: CD8+ T cells from peripheral blood mononuclear cells, collected in the third trimester of pregnancy. The receptor set was obtained from a female donor with multiple sclerosis, enrolled in a pregnancy study. The conserved cysteine and the conserved F or W are not part of the CDR3 here.

V gene	J gene	CDR3 protein
TRBV27	TRBJ2-1	ASRPTGTGDNEQF
TRBV25-1	TRBJ1-1	ASSLTGGGEAF
TRBV7-9	TRBJ2-3	ASGPQGGGDSTDTQY
TRBV20-1	TRBJ2-7	SARQGNEQY
TRBV19	TRBJ2-7	ASSIAWGLGTSYEQY
TRBV7-9	TRBJ2-7	ASSPRDFPYEQY
TRBV7-3	TRBJ2-1	ASSLNSDSSYNEQF
TRBV15	TRBJ2-2	ATSRDEVWVPGELF
TRBV5-8	TRBJ2-7	ASSFSGSLDEQY
TRBV11-2	TRBJ2-7	ASSLYTLEDEQY
TRBV5-1	TRBJ2-1	ASSLSGGLDEQF
TRBV2	TRBJ2-7	ASSPTGAYEQY
TRBV10-2	TRBJ2-1	ASSAEGDTTEQF
TRBV28	TRBJ1-6	ASSPGTLSNSPLH
TRBV30	TRBJ2-7	AWSPGRGPGEQY
TRBV27	TRBJ1-6	ASRGQGWNSPLH
TRBV11-1	TRBJ1-6	ASSSHSGTPLH
TRBV28	TRBJ2-7	ASRPLANIYEQY
TRBV29-1	TRBJ1-2	SVSGGGSYGYT
TRBV14	TRBJ2-7	ASSRTHQSPYEQY
TRBV25-1	TRBJ1-2	ASSAGNYGYT
TRBV28	TRBJ2-6	ASSQGGVSGANVLT
TRBV7-3	TRBJ2-1	ASSFRGDEQF
TRBV19	TRBJ2-5	ASSFRRDYQETQY
TRBV7-3	TRBJ2-2	ASSWGVESGELF
TRBV7-8	TRBJ2-3	ASSWGASGAVWADTQY
TRBV7-9	TRBJ1-2	ASSLPAGLGGYT